A selection of T cell receptor beta chains follows, all from one sample in a study of blood T cell repertoires in COVID-19. Profiled with immunoSEQ multiplex PCR; TCRdb holds only in-frame clones, not every one. The sample consists of approximately 45,000 clones, less than 95% of them appearing once. Sequenced sample: peripheral blood. The source is a man aged 65 to 85 with acute or convalescent COVID-19. The CDR3 runs from the conserved cysteine through the conserved F or W. A D gene is named only where the DNA matches it firmly. Size values are once, few and many counts, or a class for expanded clones, and some rows have none.

j_call	clone_size	d_call	v_call	cdr3_aa	cdr3_nt
TRBJ2-3	.	.	TRBV3-1/TRBV3-2	CASSQDLRRGAQYF	TGTGCCAGCAGCCAAGATCTTAGGAGGGGAGCGCAGTATTTT
TRBJ1-6	.	.	TRBV7-3	CASSLQGGGDSPLHF	TGTGCCAGCAGCTTACAGGGAGGTGGGGACTCACCCCTCCACTTT
TRBJ1-4	.	.	TRBV7-9	CASSLQTTNEKLFF	TGTGCCAGCAGCTTACAGACAACTAATGAAAAACTGTTTTTT
TRBJ2-6	.	.	TRBV28	CASRPPGSGANVLTF	TGTGCCAGCAGACCCCCGGGGTCTGGGGCCAACGTCCTGACTTTC
TRBJ1-2	.	.	TRBV6-2/TRBV6-3	CASSYPQNYGYTF	TGTGCCAGCAGTTACCCACAGAACTATGGCTACACCTTC
TRBJ2-5	.	TRBD1	TRBV18	CASSPGTEETQYF	TGTGCCAGCTCACCAGGGACAGAAGAGACCCAGTACTTC
TRBJ2-5	.	.	TRBV6-5	CASSYGRGGETQYF	TGTGCCAGCAGTTACGGAAGAGGCGGGGAGACCCAGTACTTC
TRBJ1-2	.	TRBD1	TRBV19	CASSIRHRGPDGYTF	TGTGCCAGTAGTATCCGGCACAGGGGGCCTGATGGCTACACCTTC
TRBJ1-6	.	.	TRBV19	CASSIIRDNSPLHF	TGTGCCAGTAGTATTATACGGGATAATTCACCCCTCCACTTT
TRBJ1-4	.	.	TRBV30	CAWSSGVANEKLFF	TGTGCCTGGAGTTCAGGGGTGGCTAATGAAAAACTGTTTTTT
TRBJ2-5	.	.	TRBV4-1	CASSQDKGVWETQYF	TGCGCCAGCAGCCAAGATAAAGGGGTTTGGGAGACCCAGTACTTC
TRBJ2-2	.	TRBD2	TRBV7-2	CASSLAGGMAGELFF	TGTGCCAGCAGCTTAGCGGGGGGGATGGCCGGGGAGCTGTTTTTT
TRBJ1-6	few	.	TRBV19	CASTESQGVGSPLHF	TGTGCCAGTACCGAATCCCAGGGTGTGGGTTCACCCCTCCACTTT
TRBJ1-5	.	TRBD1	TRBV5-3	CARRRDRGLNSNQPQHF	TGTGCCAGAAGACGGGACAGGGGGTTAAACAGCAATCAGCCCCAGCATTTT